The clone carrying this T cell receptor (beta chain) is termed medium-sized. The sample originates from a study of T cell repertoires in aging, cancer and after chemotherapy. Study-wide background: Healthy donor repertoires were recorded over several months to years and showed clear clonal overlap.

Trimming removed 7 bases from V and 0 bases from J, with 13 bases in between. The CDR3 has 15 amino acids. Peripheral blood genomic DNA, not sorted cells or RNA, was the template. Rearranged V-D-J TRB sequences were amplified with a mixed TRB-A/B primer pool. TCRdb re-called the multiplex PCR reads through MiXCR, storing one row per CDR3 protein. Counted here are thousands of distinct CDR3 sequences, 21% occurring once; the ten biggest clones make up 3.7%. The rearrangement uses TRBV12-3 or TRBV12-4 and TRBJ2-1; D unclear. The sample comprised blood. The TCR sequence derives from a human donor in good health. The donor label of this sample is uncertain. In nucleotides, the CDR3 is TGTGCCAGCAATCATGAGGTGAGCTCCTACAATGAGCAGTTCTTC. The encoded protein is CASNHEVSSYNEQFF.